The rows below give T cell receptor beta chains drawn from one sample of a study of CD8 T cells in ankylosing spondylitis. Via MiXCR, TCRdb re-called the 5' RACE reads, giving one row per CDR3 protein. The repertoire consists of about 30,000 distinct CDR3 sequences, with 30% occurring once and the leading ten covering less than 55%. The sequencing sample was made of synovial fluid, either unsorted or a sorted T cell fraction (not recorded which). The receptors shown here come from a male donor with ankylosing spondylitis. CDR3s include the opening cysteine and the closing phenylalanine or tryptophan. The D gene is left open where the match is weak. For some rows the clone size is stated as once, few or many, or as a class when expanded; others skip it.

TGTGCCACCAGTGATACGGGTAATGTGGAGACCCAGTACTTC CATSDTGNVETQYF TRBJ2-5 . . TRBV24-1 14
TGTGCCAGCAGTCCGCGGACTAGCGGGATAGTACCCGGGGAGCTGTTTTTT CASSPRTSGIVPGELFF TRBJ2-2 . TRBD2 TRBV2 17
TGTGCCACCAGTGACCTAGGGGAGACCCAGTACTTC CATSDLGETQYF TRBJ2-5 many . TRBV24-1 12
TGTGCCAGCAGCCATAACAGTATGAACACTGAAGCTTTCTTT CASSHNSMNTEAFF TRBJ1-1 few . TRBV14 14
TGCAGTGCGCGGAGCGGGGGACTAGCGGGCTGGGAGCAGTACTTC CSARSGGLAGWEQYF TRBJ2-7 . TRBD2 TRBV20-1 15
TGTGCCAGCAGCGCCGGGTGCGGGGGCTACGAGCAGTACTTC CASSAGCGGYEQYF TRBJ2-7 . TRBD2 TRBV6-5 14
TGTGCCACCCCAGGTAGCGGTTACAATGAGCAGTTCTTC CATPGSGYNEQFF TRBJ2-1 . . TRBV2 13
TGTGCCATCAGTGAGTCAGACTACGAGCAGTACTTC CAISESDYEQYF TRBJ2-7 . . TRBV10-3 12
TGTGCCACCAGCAGACAGGACAGGGCCACAGATACGCAGTATTTT CATSRQDRATDTQYF TRBJ2-3 many TRBD1 TRBV15 15
TGTGCCAGCAGCTGGTCAACTAATGAAAAACTGTTTTTT CASSWSTNEKLFF TRBJ1-4 . . TRBV11-2 13
TGCAGTGCTAGAGTGGTCGGGGAGCAGTTCTTC CSARVVGEQFF TRBJ2-1 medium-sized . TRBV20-1 11
TGTGCCAGCAGGGACCCGGAGCCCTACGAGCAGTACTTC CASRDPEPYEQYF TRBJ2-7 . . TRBV2 13
TGCGCCAGCAGCTTGGGGCTTACCTACGAGCAGTACTTC CASSLGLTYEQYF TRBJ2-7 many . TRBV5-1 13
TGTGCCAGCAGTTTGGCGGGAGAGCGGGTCACAGATACGCAGTATTTT CASSLAGERVTDTQYF TRBJ2-3 . TRBD2 TRBV28 16
TGTGCCAGCAGTTCTAATAATGGCTACACCTTC CASSSNNGYTF TRBJ1-2 . . TRBV6-5 11
TGTGCCAGCAGCCAAGATCAGGCAGGGGGCACAGATACGCAGTATTTT CASSQDQAGGTDTQYF TRBJ2-3 . . TRBV4-2 16
TGCAGCGTTGAAGATATCGAGGACTACGAGCAGTACTTC CSVEDIEDYEQYF TRBJ2-7 . . TRBV29-1 13
TGCAGTTTGGGACAGGGCTACAATGAGCAGTTCTTC CSLGQGYNEQFF TRBJ2-1 . TRBD1 TRBV29-1 12
TGTGCCAGCAGCTCGACAGTGAACACTGAAGCTTTCTTT CASSSTVNTEAFF TRBJ1-1 . . TRBV7-8 13
TGTGCCAGCAGTTTAGAATACAATGAGCAGTTCTTC CASSLEYNEQFF TRBJ2-1 once . TRBV12-3/TRBV12-4 12
TGTGCCAGCAGCTTCCCGGGACTAGCGGGCTACAATGAGCAGTTCTTC CASSFPGLAGYNEQFF TRBJ2-1 . TRBD2 TRBV13 16
TGTGCCACTTTCGATTGGGACACTGAAGCTTTCTTT CATFDWDTEAFF TRBJ1-1 many . TRBV19 12
TGTGCCAGCAGTTTCACTAGCAGTTGGGATACGCAGTATTTT CASSFTSSWDTQYF TRBJ2-3 . . TRBV27 14
TGTGCCACCAGTGATTTTAGCGGCATGGGATACAATGAGCAGTTCTTC CATSDFSGMGYNEQFF TRBJ2-1 few . TRBV24-1 16
TGTGCCAGCAGTTACCGAGGCGAGAACACCGGGGAGCTGTTTTTT CASSYRGENTGELFF TRBJ2-2 few . TRBV6-5 15
TGCGCCAGCAGTGATTTTCAAGGCACTGAAGCTTTCTTT CASSDFQGTEAFF TRBJ1-1 many . TRBV10-1 13
TGCAGCGTTCGGACAGACAGGGGTCTAATCACCTTC CSVRTDRGLITF TRBJ1-2 few TRBD1 TRBV29-1 12
TGTGCCAGCAGCTCGTTGTGGGACTCCTTCTACAATGAGCAGTTCTTC CASSSLWDSFYNEQFF TRBJ2-1 many . TRBV7-6 16
TGCGCCAGCAGCCTCCGGGACTCCCGCAATGAGCAGTTCTTC CASSLRDSRNEQFF TRBJ2-1 few . TRBV5-1 14
TGTGCCATTCCCGGACAGGGGGGTGGAGGCTACACCTTC CAIPGQGGGGYTF TRBJ1-2 many TRBD1 TRBV6-1 13
TGTGCCAGTGGTTTTAGCGGGAGTTACGAGCAGTACTTC CASGFSGSYEQYF TRBJ2-7 . TRBD2 TRBV12-3/TRBV12-4 13
TGTGCCAGCAGGGGAAGTTTACGGGAGACCGGTGAGCAGTTCTTC CASRGSLRETGEQFF TRBJ2-1 . . TRBV7-9 15
TGCGCCAGCAGCTTGGGGTGGGCCACGAACACTGAAGCTTTCTTT CASSLGWATNTEAFF TRBJ1-1 . . TRBV5-1 15
TGTGCCAGCAGCCGATTAGCGGGATCAATTAGCACAGATACGCAGTATTTT CASSRLAGSISTDTQYF TRBJ2-3 few TRBD2 TRBV7-9 17
TGTGCCAGCACCCTCCAGAGGTACGGGGAGCTGTTTTTT CASTLQRYGELFF TRBJ2-2 few . TRBV13 13
TGTGCCAGCAAACCCTGGGCTGTGAACACTGAAGCTTTCTTT CASKPWAVNTEAFF TRBJ1-1 . . TRBV2 14
TGTGCCTGGGCGGTTGGGCGCAATCAGCCCCAGCATTTT CAWAVGRNQPQHF TRBJ1-5 few . TRBV30 13
TGTGCCAGCAGCCAAGAGTGGTCCTTTCCCCAGGAGCTGTTTTTT CASSQEWSFPQELFF TRBJ2-2 . . TRBV4-2 15
TGTGCCAGCAGTTTAAGACAGGCGAACACCGGGGAGCTGTTTTTT CASSLRQANTGELFF TRBJ2-2 . . TRBV27 15
TGCGCCAGCAGTGAGTCGGCTCAAGAGGTCGGGGAGCTGTTTTTT CASSESAQEVGELFF TRBJ2-2 many . TRBV10-1 15
TGTGCCAGCAGCTTGGCAAATGCTCGGGAGACCCAGTACTTC CASSLANARETQYF TRBJ2-5 . . TRBV5-5 14